This TCR beta chain was obtained from a study of shared clonotypes between healthy human individuals. General study findings and limits: The four-donor shared clonotypes exceeded non-shared clonotypes in generation probability, with non-shared ones scoring lower. The study drew on few donors, limiting represented genetic and exposure-history diversity. Estimated richness values were generally larger in naive subsets than in memory subsets.

Worth noting for this clone: Its antigen is undetermined.

V shed 4 bases and J shed 5 bases, with 10 bases lying between them. This CDR3 contains 12 residues. CDR1 and CDR2 (germline): SGDLS, YYNGEE. Measured with immunoSEQ multiplex PCR; TCRdb has only the in-frame clones, and not every one. The sample lists a few million clones, more than 80% occurring once. J is TRBJ2-7 and V is TRBV9; perhaps TRBD1 as D (5 bases). The sequenced material came from naive CD4+ T cells from PBMCs. Subset meaning: CD45RA+ positively selected. This TCR came from a man aged 18 to 29 in good health. Some clones in this sample may be carry-over from other donors' samples. CDR3 sequence (DNA): TGTGCCAGCAGCCCCCCAGGGCACGAGCAGTACTTC. It is translated as CASSPPGHEQYF.